One and the same sample provided the 6 T cell receptor beta chains below, sequenced in a study of Ad26.COV2.S vaccination and SARS-CoV-2 variants. The sample's treatment: some 20 received Ad26.COV2.S at low or high dose, single or two shots; 5 received placebo; per-sample allocation not given. Samples were taken on day 63 after the first vaccine or placebo injection. Profiled with immunoSEQ multiplex PCR; TCRdb holds only in-frame clones, not every one. The sample records 380,000 or so clones, roughly 90% being singletons. Material: peripheral blood, obtained in a trial of Ad26.COV2.S vaccine versus placebo. All receptors come from a person aged 18-65 years who received the Ad26.COV2.S COVID-19 vaccine or a placebo.

The chain joins TRBV27 to TRBJ2-5, with 11 nucleotides matching TRBD1. The CDR3 spans 16 residues. After removal of 5 bases from V and 7 bases from J, the junction contained 12 bases not matched to a gene. From germline, CDR1 is MNHEY and CDR2 SMNVEV (reference sequence). As DNA, the CDR3 is TGTGCCAGCAGTACTCACCGGGACAGGGGGAGGGTGACCCAGTACTTC. It specifies CASSTHRDRGRVTQYF.

This clone was counted a single time. The chain carries TRBV5-4 and TRBJ2-5, with D possibly matching TRBD2 (5 bases). The CDR3 contains 12 residues. V was cut by 4 bases and J by 5 bases, with 9 bases left in between. Germline-derived CDR1 and CDR2 are SGHNT and YYREEE (reference sequence). The CDR3 spells CASSREGETQYF. CDR3 sequence (DNA): TGTGCCAGCAGCCGGGAAGGGGAGACCCAGTACTTC. The variable domain in full, completed from reference TRBV5-4 and TRBJ2-5, reads ETGVTQSPTHLIKTRGQQVTLRCSSQSGHNTVSWYQQALGQGPQFIFQYYREEENGRGNFPPRFSGLQFPNYSSELNVNALELDDSALYLCASSREGETQYFGPGTRLLVL.

This clone was found once. This chain links TRBV15 with TRBJ2-5; D tentatively fits TRBD1 or TRBD2 (6 bases each). Germline-derived CDR1 and CDR2 are LNHNV and YYDKDF (reference sequence). With 3 bases removed from V and 5 bases from J, the gap between germline ends came to 13 bases. The CDR3 sequence is 14 residues long. Written as DNA, the CDR3 is TGTGCCACCAGCAGTAGGGGGGCGGGGGAGACCCAGTACTTC. Residues: CATSSRGAGETQYF.

This clone showed up just a few times. The CDR3 DNA is TGCGCCAGCAGTGGTCCGGGACAGGATAGCAATCAGCCCCAGCATTTT. Its protein is CASSGPGQDSNQPQHF. The chain employs TRBV10-1 and TRBJ1-5; 8 bases match TRBD1. V lost 4 bases, J lost 0 bases, and 5 bases stayed unmatched. The CDR3 is 16 residues long. Germline V gene sequence: CDR1 WNHNN, CDR2 SYGVQD (reference sequence).

This clone came up once. The chain recombines TRBV19 with TRBJ1-2; perhaps TRBD1 as D (5 bases). The germline gives CDR1 LNHDA, CDR2 SQIVND (reference sequence). The ends were cut back, 5 bases at V and 5 bases at J, with 18 bases in the middle. The CDR3 consists of 15 residues. The DNA of the CDR3 is TGTGCCAGTAGTGCGCCTGGTGGGGCACTTTATGGCTACACCTTC. This codes for CASSAPGGALYGYTF.

The chain recombines TRBV28 with TRBJ2-5; 7 bases are shared with TRBD1. CDR1 is MDHEN, CDR2 SYDVKM, per germline. There are 13 residues in the CDR3. With 8 bases clipped from V and 1 base from J, the junction kept 4 bases outside the gene matches. The CDR3 region is CASRDSFQETQYF. In DNA, the CDR3 is TGTGCCAGCCGGGACAGCTTCCAAGAGACCCAGTACTTC.